Below, 14 T cell receptor beta chains from the same sample are listed, as sequenced in a study of graft-versus-host responses after intestinal transplantation. The repertoire was sequenced with immunoSEQ multiplex PCR; TCRdb's copy has only in-frame clones and lacks some. The sample has approximately 77,000 clones; over 80% are singletons. The sequenced sample was PBMCs, obtained 98 days after intestinal transplantation. The receptors were sampled from a human patient who received an intestinal transplant, so some T cells may come from the graft donor.

This sequence joins TRBV10-2 and TRBJ2-3; 9 bases are a match to TRBD2. The CDR3 extends over 14 amino acids. The V segment lost 8 bases and the J segment 4 bases; nucleotides outside the gene matches: 7. From germline, CDR1 is WSHSY and CDR2 SAAADI. The CDR3, as DNA: TGCGCCAGCCTCCCCGGGACTAGCCCAGATACGCAGTATTTT. Translating gives CASLPGTSPDTQYF.

The genes are TRBV7-2 and TRBJ2-7, with a weak D call TRBD2 (5 bases). CDR1 is SGHTA and CDR2 is FQGNSA in the germline V gene. Between the trimmed V and J ends, which lost 1 base and 3 bases, there was a span of 13 bases. This CDR3 region has 15 residues. The CDR3, as DNA: TGTGCCAGCAGCTTAGTGGTCGGGGTGAACTACGAGCAGTACTTC. The encoded protein is CASSLVVGVNYEQYF.

V usage is TRBV18 and J usage is TRBJ1-5, with 8 bases fitting TRBD1. Germline-derived CDR1 and CDR2 are KGHSH and LQKENI. V lost 5 bases and J lost 0; bases outside the gene matches: 3. This CDR3 is built from 15 residues. The CDR3 DNA sequence: TGTGCCAGCTCATCGACAGGGGATAGCAATCAGCCCCAGCATTTT. Translated: CASSSTGDSNQPQHF.

The rearrangement links TRBV30 to TRBJ2-1; weak D call: TRBD2 (6 bases). V lost 0 bases and J 10 bases, leaving 13 bases between the germline ends. This CDR3 is 13 amino acids long. The germline CDR1 and CDR2 sequences are GTSNPN and SVGIG (reference sequence). The DNA for the CDR3 is TGTGCCTGGAGTGTACGTCTGGCGGGGGAGCAGTTCTTC. Its translation is CAWSVRLAGEQFF. Based on the CDR3 plus reference TRBV30 and TRBJ2-1, the full variable domain is SQTIHQWPATLVQPVGSPLSLECTVEGTSNPNLYWYRQAAGRGLQLLFYSVGIGQISSEVPQNLSASRPQDRQFILSSKKLLLSDSGFYLCAWSVRLAGEQFFGPGTRLTVL.

As concerns this clone: Distinct nucleotide sequences in the sample also encode this CDR3. V gene TRBV27 combines with J gene TRBJ2-5, with D unresolved. CDR3 size: 11 residues. With 3 bases removed from V and 5 bases from J, the gap between germline ends came to 4 bases. CDR1 is MNHEY and CDR2 is SMNVEV in the germline V gene (reference sequence). Here the CDR3 reads CASSLGETQYF. The CDR3 nucleotides read TGTGCCAGCAGTTTGGGGGAGACCCAGTACTTC.

The rearrangement uses TRBV9 and TRBJ2-2, with 8 nucleotides matching TRBD1. Germline assignment: CDR1 SGDLS and CDR2 YYNGEE. With V trimmed by 6 bases and J by 1 base, 8 bases remained unmatched. There are 16 residues in the CDR3. This CDR3 is CASNPRGTGNTGELFF. As DNA, the CDR3 is TGTGCCAGCAACCCAAGGGGGACAGGGAACACCGGGGAGCTGTTTTTT.

The chain employs TRBV28 and TRBJ1-4; no clear D. Germline V gene lookup returns CDR1 MDHEN and CDR2 SYDVKM. The CDR3 loop spans 14 amino acids. Trimming shortened V by 8 bases and J by 1 base, and 11 bases separated the two germline ends. For the CDR3, the DNA is TGTGCCAGCCCTTCCCCCGAAACTAATGAAAAACTGTTTTTT. Amino acids: CASPSPETNEKLFF.

This clone was seen just once. V and J are TRBV2 and TRBJ2-7; D is unresolved. Trimming took off 6 bases at V and 2 bases at J, with 11 bases between the two ends. The CDR3 consists of 13 residues. Germline V lookup: CDR1 SNHLY, CDR2 FYNNEI. As DNA, the CDR3 is TGTGCCAGCAGCCGGAAATACCCCTACGAGCAGTACTTC. As protein: CASSRKYPYEQYF.

The gene calls are TRBV30 and TRBJ2-7; D not resolved. The CDR3 runs to 11 residues. Trimming took 2 bases from V and 4 from J, leaving 6 bases between them. CDR1 and CDR2 (germline): GTSNPN, SVGIG (reference sequence). The CDR3 loop reads CAWSQTYEQYF. Here the CDR3 DNA reads TGTGCCTGGAGTCAAACGTACGAGCAGTACTTC.

The rearrangement uses TRBV5-1 and TRBJ1-1; D is unresolved. CDR3 size: 14 residues. Trimming removed 1 base from V and 0 bases from J, with 7 bases in between. In germline, CDR1 is SGHRS, CDR2 YFSETQ. The CDR3 loop is CASSLLRVNTEAFF. The CDR3, as DNA: TGCGCCAGCAGCTTGTTGAGGGTGAACACTGAAGCTTTCTTT.

The count of this clone is one. The rearrangement joins TRBV4-1 to TRBJ2-1; D may match TRBD1 or TRBD2 (5 bases each). Germline V CDR1 and CDR2: MGHRA, YSYEKL. The V end lost 2 bases, the J end lost 7 bases, and 21 bases lay between the germline ends. This CDR3 region has 17 residues. The CDR3 DNA follows: TGCGCCAGCAGCCAAAGGCCCTTATTCGGGACCGAGAATGAGCAGTTCTTC. It encodes CASSQRPLFGTENEQFF.

The chain carries TRBV5-4 and TRBJ2-7; tentative D call: TRBD1 (6 bases). V lost 5 bases, J lost 2 bases, and 14 bases lay in between. This CDR3 comprises 14 residues. CDR1 is SGHNT and CDR2 is YYREEE in the germline V gene (reference sequence). As DNA, the CDR3 is TGTGCCAGCAGTTTCGACAGGTACCCCTACGAGCAGTACTTC. It yields the protein CASSFDRYPYEQYF.

The V call is TRBV7-3, the J call TRBJ2-7; D possibly uses TRBD1 or TRBD2 (6 bases each). Germline assignment: CDR1 SGHTA and CDR2 FQGTGA. V was clipped by 1 base and J by 2 bases, with 12 bases between them. The CDR3 totals 15 residues. DNA of the CDR3: TGTGCCAGCAGCTTAAGACCGGGGGCGGCCTACGAGCAGTACTTC. This sequence encodes CASSLRPGAAYEQYF.

This clone has just one count. The rearrangement joins TRBV19 to TRBJ2-2; D tentatively reads TRBD1 or TRBD2 (5 bases each). The CDR3 is 13 amino acids. Trimming stripped 6 bases from V and 6 bases from J, with 11 bases between. Germline CDR1 and CDR2: LNHDA and SQIVND (reference sequence). CDR3 protein: CASSPRGAGELFF. For the CDR3, the DNA is TGTGCCAGTAGCCCGAGGGGTGCCGGGGAGCTGTTTTTT.